These T cell receptor beta chains were read from a single sample in a study of T cells in Graves' hyperthyroidism and ophthalmopathy. TCRdb redid the calling of the multiplex PCR reads with MiXCR, one entry per CDR3 protein. In the table there are 400,000 to 500,000 distinct CDR3 sequences, roughly 15% of which are singletons. The source material was blood. Receptor source: a woman younger than 30 with Graves' hyperthyroidism. Each CDR3 is given with its conserved first and last residue. The D gene is left open where the match is weak. Only part of the rows carry a size: once, few, many, or a class if the clone is expanded.

D | size | J | V | DNA | CDR3
TRBD2 | many | TRBJ2-5 | TRBV27 | TGTGCCAGCAGTTCCAGGTCGGGGGGAGAGACCCAGTACTTC | CASSSRSGGETQYF
TRBD1 | many | TRBJ1-1 | TRBV20-1 | TGCAGTGCTAGAAGGACAGGGCCTGAAGCTTTCTTT | CSARRTGPEAFF
- | many | TRBJ2-7 | TRBV19 | TGTGCCAGTAGTATGGATCCAGTCTCCTACGAGCAGTACTTC | CASSMDPVSYEQYF
TRBD1 | many | TRBJ1-6 | TRBV12-3/TRBV12-4 | TGTGCCAGCAGTTCCCTAGACAGGGGAGCCTCCTCACCCCTCCACTTT | CASSSLDRGASSPLHF
- | - | TRBJ2-1 | TRBV7-6 | TGTGCCAGCAGCTTAGTGCCCGCAGCGATCGAGCAGTTCTTC | CASSLVPAAIEQFF
- | few | TRBJ1-1 | TRBV28 | TGTGCCAGCAGTTTGTTCCGGCAAGCTTTCTTT | CASSLFRQAFF
TRBD2 | many | TRBJ2-1 | TRBV6-1 | TGTGCCAGCAGACTAGCGGGAGACTACAATGAGCAGTTCTTC | CASRLAGDYNEQFF
TRBD2 | - | TRBJ2-1 | TRBV4-3 | TGCGCCAGCAGCCAAGACGCTAGCGGCACATTCAATGAGCAGTTCTTC | CASSQDASGTFNEQFF
TRBD1 | many | TRBJ2-7 | TRBV29-1 | TGCAGCGTTGAACGACAGGGCGGCGAGCAGTACTTC | CSVERQGGEQYF
- | few | TRBJ1-2 | TRBV6-1 | TGTGCCAGCAGTGCAGGGCCTGCTAACTATGGCTACACCTTC | CASSAGPANYGYTF